This T cell receptor (gamma chain) derives from a study of Vδ1+ human thymocytes. The junction had 10 bases not matched to a gene; V was cut back by 0 bases and J by 8 bases. In germline, CDR1 is GITISATS, CDR2 ISYDGTV (reference sequence). The length of the CDR3 is 14 residues. Regarding this clone: Its target is unknown.

The sorted cells were CD3+ Vdelta1+ Vdelta2- thymocytes from alphabeta-depleted thymus. Study-level results: Highly polyclonal TRG and TRD repertoires with Gaussian CDR3 length distributions appeared in thymus. TRG sequences recurred across donors, whereas TRD sequences stayed essentially private. Unlike peripheral blood Vdelta1+ controls, thymic delta-chain sequences included approximately 21% Vdelta2 and few Vdelta3.

Extracted RNA was reverse transcribed into cDNA. Multiplex PCR used pooled V-gene forward primers and a constant-region reverse primer to amplify CDR3s. TCRdb fed the multiplex PCR reads to CATT. The sample has about 36,000 gamma-chain clones; around 20% are singletons. The sequence was collected from a girl in the first two years of life who had congenital heart surgery. Sequenced material: Vdelta1+ gamma-delta thymocytes from the thymus. Specified subset: FACS-sorted CD3+ TCRalphabeta- TCRVdelta1+ TCRVdelta2- thymocytes. The genes are TRGV9 and TRGJ1 or TRGJ2. This CDR3 reads CALWEVHRRDKKLF. Here the CDR3 DNA reads TGTGCCTTGTGGGAGGTGCATCGTAGGGATAAGAAACTCTTT.